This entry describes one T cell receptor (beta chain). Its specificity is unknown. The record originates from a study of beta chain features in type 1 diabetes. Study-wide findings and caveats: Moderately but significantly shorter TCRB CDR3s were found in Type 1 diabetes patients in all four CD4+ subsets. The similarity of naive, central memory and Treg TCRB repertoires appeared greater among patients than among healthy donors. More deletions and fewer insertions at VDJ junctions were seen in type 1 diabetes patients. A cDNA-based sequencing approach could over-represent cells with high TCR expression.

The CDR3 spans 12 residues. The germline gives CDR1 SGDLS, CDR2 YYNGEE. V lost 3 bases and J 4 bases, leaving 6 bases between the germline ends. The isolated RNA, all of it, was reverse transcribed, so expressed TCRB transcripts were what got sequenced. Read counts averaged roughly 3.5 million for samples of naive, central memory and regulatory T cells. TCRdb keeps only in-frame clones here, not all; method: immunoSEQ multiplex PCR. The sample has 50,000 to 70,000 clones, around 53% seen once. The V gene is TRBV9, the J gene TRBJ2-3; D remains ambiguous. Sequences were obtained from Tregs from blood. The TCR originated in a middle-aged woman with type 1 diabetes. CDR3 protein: CASSAHADTQYF. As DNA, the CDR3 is TGTGCCAGCAGCGCCCATGCAGATACGCAGTATTTT.